This paragraph covers one TCR beta chain sequence. Its antigen is currently not known. Base qualities were left out, and no much larger clone turns up one base away. The data belong to a study of Ad26.COV2.S vaccination and SARS-CoV-2 variants (dated by TCRdb to about 2021). Describing the broader study: Donors in the vaccine arm were drawn from COV1001, a phase I-IIa trial of Ad26.COV2.S in healthy adults that was multicentre, randomized, double-blind and placebo-controlled. The TCR-sequenced set comprised approximately 32 samples: some 20 Ad26.COV2.S vaccine recipients, 5 placebo recipients and 8 SARS-CoV-2 convalescent individuals. Dosing of Ad26.COV2.S was intramuscular, at either 5x10^10 or 1x10^11 viral particles, delivered as one shot or as two shots spaced 56 days apart. TCRbeta repertoire sequencing was used to assess the specificity and breadth of SARS-CoV-2-reactive T cell receptors after Ad26.COV2.S vaccination. Trial participants were randomized into five groups of five, in which low-dose or high-dose Ad26.COV2.S was given once or twice, or placebo was given on both occasions. Blinding of investigators to trial group allocation was maintained during experiments and outcome assessment. Results the study describes overall, beyond this receptor: Ad26.COV2.S recipients had higher spike-specific TCR breadth than placebo recipients (P = 0.0014). The authors noted that total T cell responses may have been underestimated by the TCR breadth and depth analyses. Non-spike TCR breadth was comparable between vaccine and placebo recipients, consistent with the vaccine containing only spike. After vaccination, spike-specific CD8+ and CD4+ T cell responses were reported to show substantial breadth. The study was not powered for comparison of responses between vaccine doses or regimens.

The CDR3 starts with the cysteine, ends with the phenylalanine, and has 13 residues. Only the CDR3 region is kept as DNA, spanning 39 bases read in frame from base 1. Relative to germline, V is 1 base shorter and J is 8 bases shorter, with 11 bases between their ends. Taken from the germline V gene, the CDR1 and CDR2 loops are SGHTA and FQGTGA. The immunoSEQ Assay was used to sequence TCRbeta CDR3 regions. After extraction, genomic DNA underwent amplification by bias-controlled multiplex PCR, followed by high-throughput sequencing. Concerning the study's data processing: To quantify the absolute abundance of every unique TCRbeta CDR3 region, sequences were collapsed and filtered. T cell fraction was estimated by normalizing TCRbeta template counts to usable DNA, with usable DNA measured through amplification of reference genes found in all nucleated cells. Repertoire TCRs were annotated as SARS-CoV-2-specific by exact matching of V gene, CDR3 amino acid sequence and J gene to a known reactive TCR set. The reference SARS-CoV-2 TCR set was derived from MIRA and filtered for enrichment in COVID-19-positive ImmuneCODE repertoires, a step that removed public or cross-reactive TCRs. Using the MIRA antigens, annotated TCRs were further analysed by specific ORF or by position within an ORF. Breadth was defined as the number of annotated unique rearrangements divided by the total number of unique productive rearrangements, and depth was defined as the summed frequency of the annotated unique rearrangements. Two-sided Wilcoxon rank-sum tests were applied when comparing TCR breadth between groups. The immuneACCESS repertoire file appears here via TCRdb, limited to in-frame rearrangements. These files lack a portion of the clones; in checked studies, under half of the deficit traces to unresolved V genes, and the cause of the others is not known. From that table come the V and J calls and clone size; the DNA was used to work out D and trimming. The sample table holds 450,000 to 550,000 clones, of which approximately 89% were seen once. The ten largest clonotypes hold about 2.5% of the sample.

The treatment or condition label on this specimen signifies: some 20 received Ad26.COV2.S at low or high dose, single or two shots; several received placebo; per-sample allocation not given. Repertoires of vaccine and placebo recipients were sequenced from samples collected on day 63 after the first injection. Cohort 1b enrolled around 24 adults aged 18-55 years at a single site in Boston, USA, between 29 July and 7 August 2020. Ad26.COV2.S was a replication-incompetent adenovirus type 26 vector that expressed a prefusion-stabilized SARS-CoV-2 spike protein derived from the original Wuhan strain. Sequenced material: peripheral blood, taken in a trial of Ad26.COV2.S vaccine versus placebo. The TCR originated in a person between 18 and 60 years old who received the Ad26.COV2.S COVID-19 vaccine or a placebo. Recombination connected TRBV7-3 to TRBJ1-2, with a tentative D gene TRBD1 over 6 matching bases. The sequenced DNA: TGTGCCAGCAGCTTAAGGGGGCAGGGAGGCTACACCTTC. This gives the protein CASSLRGQGGYTF.